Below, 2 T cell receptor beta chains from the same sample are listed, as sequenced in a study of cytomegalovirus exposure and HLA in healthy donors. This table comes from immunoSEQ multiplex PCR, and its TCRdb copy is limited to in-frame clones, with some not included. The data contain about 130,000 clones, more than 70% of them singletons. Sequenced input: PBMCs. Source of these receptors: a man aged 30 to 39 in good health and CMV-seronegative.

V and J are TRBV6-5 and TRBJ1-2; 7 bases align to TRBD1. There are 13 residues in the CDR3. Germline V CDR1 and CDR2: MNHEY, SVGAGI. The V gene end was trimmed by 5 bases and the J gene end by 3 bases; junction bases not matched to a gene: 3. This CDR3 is CASSLDRHYGYTF. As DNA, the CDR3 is TGTGCCAGCAGTCTGGACAGGCACTATGGCTACACCTTC.

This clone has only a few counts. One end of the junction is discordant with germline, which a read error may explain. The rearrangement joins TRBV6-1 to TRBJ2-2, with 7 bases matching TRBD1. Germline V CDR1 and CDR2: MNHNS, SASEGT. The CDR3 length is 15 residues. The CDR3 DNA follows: TGTGCCAGCAGCTTCGAACAGGGGAACCCCGGGGAGCTGTTTTTT. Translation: CASSFEQGNPGELFF.